These 30 T cell receptor beta chains share one sample of origin, sequenced in a study of regulatory T cells in long-lasting Graves disease. Time point denoted: newly diagnosed GD, antithyroid drugs for less than 3 months. Generation of the TCR library employed RNA extracted from PBMCs. According to the study, TCR beta libraries were built with iRepertoire HTBI primers and CDR3-region Arm-PCR. TCRdb re-called the multiplex PCR reads with MiXCR, one entry per CDR3 protein. This table has fewer than 400,000 distinct CDR3 sequences, over 15% appearing once. Sequenced material: peripheral blood mononuclear cells (PBMCs), taken at new diagnosis, from a patient treated with antithyroid drugs. Receptor source: a female donor with Graves disease.

V gene TRBV5-1 combines with J gene TRBJ2-7; TRBD1 matches at 7 bases. From germline, CDR1 is SGHRS and CDR2 YFSETQ. V was clipped by 4 bases and J by 4 bases; unmatched bases: 17. This CDR3 is 17 amino acids long. CDR3 sequence (DNA): TGCGCCAGCAGCCTCCTCGGGTCCGGCAGGGGGTTTTACGAGCAGTACTTC. Protein product: CASSLLGSGRGFYEQYF.

In its sample, this clonotype was seen many times. The J gene is TRBJ2-3, the V gene TRBV9, with TRBD2 matching 7 bases. This CDR3 has 15 amino acids. Looked up from germline, CDR1 is SGDLS and CDR2 is YYNGEE. The J segment lost 5 bases and the V segment lost 2 bases, leaving 8 bases of the junction unmatched. CDR3 amino acids: CASSVGGGTGDTQYF. CDR3 bases: TGTGCCAGCAGCGTTGGGGGAGGGACGGGAGATACGCAGTATTTT.

This clonotype was counted many times. The rearrangement uses TRBV3-1 and TRBJ2-7; 7 nucleotides match TRBD2. The V gene's germline CDR1 is LGHDT and CDR2 YNNKEL (reference sequence). The CDR3 covers 13 residues. Germline trimming cut 6 bases from V and 4 bases from J; bases unmatched to any gene: 6. The CDR3 sequence is CASRRAGAYEQYF. For the CDR3, the DNA is TGTGCCAGCAGACGGGCGGGAGCGTACGAGCAGTACTTC.

The rearrangement links TRBV5-4 to TRBJ2-7; 9 bases agree with TRBD2. The germline V gene encodes CDR1 SGHNT and CDR2 YYREEE (reference sequence). V was pared by 4 bases and J by 4 bases, with 18 bases of the junction left unmatched. The CDR3 spans 18 residues. CDR3 nucleotides: TGTGCCAGCAGCGGCCGCGGGGGTAGCGGGAGAGATTGGTACGAGCAGTACTTC. Its protein product is CASSGRGGSGRDWYEQYF. The full variable domain, in which reference TRBV5-4 and TRBJ2-7 provide the parts outside the CDR3, is ETGVTQSPTHLIKTRGQQVTLRCSSQSGHNTVSWYQQALGQGPQFIFQYYREEENGRGNFPPRFSGLQFPNYSSELNVNALELDDSALYLCASSGRGGSGRDWYEQYFGPGTRLTVT.

Ten or more counts support this clonotype. The chain uses TRBV28 and TRBJ1-2; no clear D gene. This CDR3 has 14 residues. V lost 7 bases and J 3 bases, leaving 15 bases between the germline ends. Looked up from germline, CDR1 is MDHEN and CDR2 is SYDVKM. CDR3 bases: TGTGCCAGCAAATCCCCGATAGGCTACTATGGCTACACCTTC. As protein: CASKSPIGYYGYTF.

V is TRBV27 and J is TRBJ2-2; possibly TRBD1 or TRBD2 for D (5 bases each). This CDR3 has 14 residues. The V gene's germline CDR1 is MNHEY and CDR2 SMNVEV (reference sequence). The V end was cut by 3 bases, the J end by 6 bases, with 11 bases between. The CDR3 sequence: CASSFGLGAGELFF. The CDR3 DNA is TGTGCCAGCAGTTTTGGCTTGGGGGCCGGGGAGCTGTTTTTT.

This chain uses TRBV6-2 or TRBV6-3 with TRBJ1-1; 7 positions agree with TRBD1. V lost 4 bases, J lost 6 bases, and 17 bases stayed unmatched. There are 17 residues in the CDR3. Germline V gene data show CDR1 as MNHEY and CDR2 as SVGEGT. DNA of the CDR3: TGTGCCAGCAGTTTCTATATCTCGACAGGGATAGTAGCTGAAGCTTTCTTT. It specifies CASSFYISTGIVAEAFF.

On this clonotype itself: Possible read error: a much larger clone is one base away. This sequence joins TRBV12-3 or TRBV12-4 and TRBJ1-5; 7 bases map to TRBD1. The CDR3 runs 14 residues. CDR3 DNA sequence: TGTACCAGCAGCCAGGGGGTCAACAATCAGCCCCAGCATTTT. Its protein product is CTSSQGVNNQPQHF.

The chain uses TRBV2 and TRBJ2-1, with a possible D match to TRBD2 (6 bases). Trimming left V 4 bases short and J 2 bases short, with 12 bases between. Germline CDR1 is SNHLY and CDR2 is FYNNEI. There are 15 residues in the CDR3. The CDR3 DNA follows: TGTGCCAGCAGTGTATCAGGAGGGCCCTACAATGAGCAGTTCTTC. It specifies CASSVSGGPYNEQFF.

This clonotype has a count of ten or more. This chain uses TRBV9 with TRBJ2-1; TRBD2 aligns across 7 bases. The better agreement between TRBJ2-5 and the DNA end casts doubt on the J call. Germline V gives CDR1 SGDLS, CDR2 YYNGEE. This CDR3 has 17 residues. Here the CDR3 DNA reads TGTGCCAGCAGCGGAGGTCATAGCGGCGGGAGTAAAGAGACCCAGTACTTC. This translates into CASSGGHSGGSKETQYF.

The sample holds a few counts of this clonotype. The chain joins TRBV18 to TRBJ1-5, with D maybe TRBD1 (5 bases). Germline lookup yields CDR1 KGHSH and CDR2 LQKENI. CDR3 length: 16 residues. V was cut by 3 bases and J by 2 bases, with 14 bases left in between. DNA for the CDR3: TGTGCCAGCTCACCTTCTAGGGGTGATCGCAATCAGCCCCAGCATTTT. It specifies CASSPSRGDRNQPQHF.

This clonotype showed up many times. The V gene is TRBV12-3 or TRBV12-4, the J gene TRBJ1-4; weak D call: TRBD1 (5 bases). Trimming removed 5 bases at V and 0 bases at J, with 7 bases between. This CDR3 spans 14 amino acids. The CDR3 nucleotides are TGTGCCAGCAGTGACAGCGCAACTAATGAAAAACTGTTTTTT. This gives the protein CASSDSATNEKLFF.

The sample holds many counts of this clonotype. This sequence joins TRBV7-2 and TRBJ2-7; D may be TRBD2 (6 bases). CDR1 and CDR2 from the germline V gene are SGHTA and FQGNSA. CDR3 length: 15 residues. Trimming left V 5 bases short and J 0 bases short, with 14 bases between. The CDR3 nucleotides read TGTGCCAGCAGCCCCCGGAGGGGAGGCTCCTACGAGCAGTACTTC. Translated: CASSPRRGGSYEQYF.

This rearrangement joins TRBV9 to TRBJ2-7, with D maybe TRBD1 (6 bases). The CDR3 loop spans 12 amino acids. V dropped 7 bases and J dropped 0 bases, with 8 bases sitting between them. Germline V CDR1 and CDR2: SGDLS, YYNGEE. This CDR3 is CASYRDSYEQYF. The CDR3 nucleotides read TGTGCCAGCTACAGGGACTCCTACGAGCAGTACTTC.

This clonotype showed up many times. The V gene is TRBV29-1, the J gene TRBJ2-7, with a weak D call TRBD1 (6 bases). CDR3 length equals 14 residues. Germline lookup yields CDR1 SQVTM and CDR2 ANQGSEA. V shed 4 bases and J shed 2 bases, with 15 bases lying between them. Written as DNA, the CDR3 is TGCAGCGTTGTGTGGGACAAAGGCCCCTACGAGCAGTACTTC. Translating it yields CSVVWDKGPYEQYF.

With regard to this clonotype: This sequence may be a read error, since a much larger clone differs from it by one base. The V gene is TRBV6-9, the J gene TRBJ2-5; no reliable D call. This CDR3 is built from 13 residues. Germline assignment: CDR1 MNHGY and CDR2 SVAAGI. Trimming took 2 bases from V and 5 from J, leaving 9 bases between them. The DNA of the CDR3 is TGTGCCAGCAGTTATGGAGTGCCGGAGACCCAGTACTTC. It codes for CASSYGVPETQYF.

Turning to this clonotype: A read error may explain this, as a much larger clone is one base away. This is likely a read error, given that the CDR3 carries no conserved phenylalanine or tryptophan at its end. The chain recombines TRBV30 with TRBJ1-4; D remains ambiguous. Germline CDR1 GTSNPN, CDR2 SVGIG (reference sequence). This CDR3 has 11 amino acids. The V end lost 1 base, the J end lost 14 bases, and 11 bases lay between the germline ends. The CDR3 nucleotides read TGTGCCTGGAGTGATTTAAGGGTTCTGTTTTTG. Its translation: CAWSDLRVLFL.

This clonotype was found a few times. This may arise from a read error, as a much more abundant clone is one base away. This chain links TRBV20-1 with TRBJ1-6, with 9 nucleotides matching TRBD1. Germline loops: CDR1 DFQATT, CDR2 SNEGSKA (reference sequence). There are 14 residues in the CDR3. CDR3 nucleotides: TGCAGTGCTAGGGGACAGGGAAGCGGATCACTCCTCCACTTT. This gives the protein CSARGQGSGSLLHF.

This clonotype was picked up many times. The chain combines TRBV7-9 with TRBJ1-1; 8 positions agree with TRBD1. CDR1 and CDR2 (germline): SEHNR, FQNEAQ (reference sequence). This CDR3 has 14 amino acids. J was trimmed by 6 bases and V by 2 bases; bases with no gene match: 5. CDR3 region: CASSLSGGPPEAFF. CDR3 bases: TGTGCCAGCAGCTTATCAGGGGGCCCCCCTGAAGCTTTCTTT.

Ten or more counts support this clonotype. This chain connects TRBV28 to TRBJ2-2, with D hard to call. The CDR3 sequence is 14 residues long. The ends were cut back, 7 bases at V and 4 bases at J, with 13 bases in the middle. Germline V gives CDR1 MDHEN, CDR2 SYDVKM. CDR3 loop: CASTLRAVTGELFF. DNA of the CDR3: TGTGCCAGCACCCTAAGGGCCGTCACCGGGGAGCTGTTTTTT.

This clonotype has just a few counts. This chain uses TRBV30 with TRBJ2-2, with D tentatively TRBD2 (5 bases). Trimming pared 0 bases from V and 4 bases from J, leaving 18 bases between. Germline V CDR1 and CDR2: GTSNPN, SVGIG (reference sequence). The CDR3 contains 17 residues. For the CDR3, the DNA is TGTGCCTGGAGTGTTACCCTCGGGATAGGGTTCACCGGGGAGCTGTTTTTT. Translated: CAWSVTLGIGFTGELFF.

This clonotype was counted many times. The V call is TRBV30, the J call TRBJ1-3, with D uncertain. Germline V gene data show CDR1 as GTSNPN and CDR2 as SVGIG (reference sequence). V gave up 2 bases and J gave up 4 bases, with 3 bases separating them. The CDR3 runs 11 residues. Written as DNA, the CDR3 is TGTGCCTGGAGTCTAGGAAACACCATATATTTT. It specifies CAWSLGNTIYF.

This clonotype has ten or more counts. The chain couples TRBV28 to TRBJ2-1, with a possible D match to TRBD2 (6 bases). V lost 3 bases to trimming and J lost 0 bases, with 21 bases between them. This CDR3 is built from 19 residues. The V gene's germline CDR1 is MDHEN and CDR2 SYDVKM. CDR3 residues: CASSLDGSETGLSYNEQFF. CDR3 DNA: TGTGCCAGCAGTTTGGACGGGAGTGAGACGGGACTCTCCTACAATGAGCAGTTCTTC. The complete variable domain, with remaining parts taken from reference TRBV28 and TRBJ2-1, reads DVKVTQSSRYLVKRTGEKVFLECVQDMDHENMFWYRQDPGLGLRLIYFSYDVKMKEKGDIPEGYSVSREKKERFSLILESASTNQTSMYLCASSLDGSETGLSYNEQFFGPGTRLTVL.

This clonotype has ten or more counts. This rearrangement joins TRBV19 to TRBJ1-6, with unresolved D. Germline CDR1 is LNHDA and CDR2 is SQIVND (reference sequence). The CDR3 consists of 13 residues. V was trimmed by 3 bases and J by 9 bases, leaving 9 bases between them. The CDR3 loop reads CASSIEESSPLHF. The CDR3 nucleotides read TGTGCCAGTAGTATTGAGGAGTCTTCACCCCTCCACTTT.

This clonotype was picked up many times. CDR3 protein: CASSEEVPGVAQNYGYTF. CDR3 bases: TGTGCCAGCAGTGAAGAGGTACCGGGGGTCGCGCAGAACTATGGCTACACCTTC. This sequence joins TRBV2 and TRBJ1-2; D might be TRBD1 (5 bases). This CDR3 is built from 18 residues. V shed 1 base and J shed 2 bases, with 20 bases lying between them. CDR1 SNHLY and CDR2 FYNNEI come from the germline V gene.

Ten or more counts support this clonotype. The genes are TRBV27 and TRBJ2-1; 7 bases line up with TRBD1. Germline CDR1 and CDR2: MNHEY and SMNVEV (reference sequence). With V trimmed by 5 bases and J by 8 bases, 15 bases remained unmatched. This CDR3 comprises 16 residues. The CDR3 sequence: CASSGLPRGQWDEQFF. The CDR3 DNA reads as TGTGCCAGCAGTGGCCTACCAAGGGGGCAGTGGGATGAGCAGTTCTTC.

This rearrangement joins TRBV5-1 to TRBJ2-2, with TRBD2 matching over 7 bases. Germline V lookup: CDR1 SGHRS, CDR2 YFSETQ. The V gene end was trimmed by 4 bases and the J gene end by 0 bases; junction bases not matched to a gene: 9. The CDR3 length is 17 residues. CDR3 loop: CASSASWGGANTGELFF. CDR3 nucleotide sequence: TGCGCCAGCAGCGCCTCTTGGGGGGGTGCGAACACCGGGGAGCTGTTTTTT.

There are many counts of this clonotype. The chain is built from TRBV20-1 and TRBJ1-2; TRBD1 is a possible D gene (5 bases). The CDR3 consists of 13 residues. V was clipped by 6 bases and J by 8 bases, with 19 bases between them. In germline, CDR1 is DFQATT, CDR2 SNEGSKA (reference sequence). CDR3 protein: CSAPPPGLGGYTF. The CDR3 nucleotides read TGCAGTGCCCCCCCCCCAGGGCTGGGCGGCTACACCTTC.

About this clonotype: Given a far larger clone just one base away, this is likely a sequencing read error. This rearrangement joins TRBV7-8 to TRBJ2-2; possibly TRBD1 for D (5 bases). The V end was cut by 5 bases, the J end by 7 bases, with 14 bases between. The length of the CDR3 is 14 residues. Germline loops: CDR1 SGHVS, CDR2 FQNEAQ. As DNA, the CDR3 is TGTGCCAGCAGCCAAGAACAGGACATCGGGGAGCTGTTTTTT. It translates to CASSQEQDIGELFF.

This clonotype was found many times. This sequence joins TRBV28 and TRBJ1-4, with D possibly matching TRBD1 (5 bases). Germline CDR1 reads MDHEN; CDR2 reads SYDVKM. V was shortened by 8 bases and J by 7 bases, with 17 bases between the two germline ends. This CDR3 has 14 residues. CDR3 amino acids: CASGTTSPSEKLFF. The CDR3 nucleotides read TGTGCCAGCGGGACGACATCTCCGAGTGAAAAACTGTTTTTT.